The 6 T cell receptor beta chains presented below share a single source sample, sequenced in a study of cytomegalovirus exposure and HLA in healthy donors. The PCR used 60 Vbeta and 13 Jbeta primers. This table comes from immunoSEQ multiplex PCR, and its TCRdb copy is limited to in-frame clones, with some not included. The repertoire holds approximately 100,000 clones, around 59% seen once, with about 2.3% in the top ten. Sequenced material: PBMCs. These receptors all stem from a human donor in good health.

The chain links TRBV6-1 to TRBJ1-5, with 7 bases fitting TRBD1. With 2 bases clipped from V and 3 bases from J, the junction kept 4 bases outside the gene matches. Germline CDR1 and CDR2: MNHNS and SASEGT. This CDR3 contains 15 residues. CDR3 amino acids: CASSETGQLNQPQHF. For the CDR3, the DNA is TGTGCCAGCAGTGAAACGGGACAGCTCAATCAGCCCCAGCATTTT.

In regard to this clone: Other DNA variants within this sample encode the same CDR3. This chain uses TRBV7-2 with TRBJ1-2, with 9 positions matching TRBD1. CDR1 is SGHTA, CDR2 FQGNSA, per germline. With V trimmed by 4 bases and J by 4 bases, 1 base remained unmatched. There are 13 residues in the CDR3. Here the CDR3 DNA reads TGTGCCAGCAGCTCGGGACAGGGCTATGGCTACACCTTC. This gives the protein CASSSGQGYGYTF. The full variable domain, in which reference TRBV7-2 and TRBJ1-2 provide the parts outside the CDR3, is GAGVSQSPSNKVTEKGKDVELRCDPISGHTALYWYRQSLGQGLEFLIYFQGNSAPDKSGLPSDRFSAERTGGSVSTLTIQRTQQEDSAVYLCASSSGQGYGYTFGSGTRLTVV.

Only a few counts were recorded for this clone. V usage is TRBV30 and J usage is TRBJ2-4, with D uncertain. Germline values: CDR1 GTSNPN, CDR2 SVGIG (reference sequence). This CDR3 comprises 13 residues. V lost 8 bases and J lost 0, with 11 bases in between. CDR3 nucleotides: TGTGCCCACGAGGCAGTAGCCAAAAACATTCAGTACTTC. This codes for CAHEAVAKNIQYF.

This clone showed up just a few times. The chain uses TRBV30 and TRBJ2-5; TRBD2 matches 9 bases. This CDR3 has 14 residues. V dropped 5 bases and J dropped 3; count of bases not matched to a gene: 7. The germline V gene has CDR1 GTSNPN and CDR2 SVGIG (reference sequence). The CDR3 bases are TGTGCCTGGGGGCTGGGCGGGGGGGAAGAGACCCAGTACTTC. This gives the protein CAWGLGGGEETQYF.

The V call is TRBV7-2, the J call TRBJ1-3; tentative D call: TRBD1 (6 bases). V shed 3 bases and J shed 0 bases, with 9 bases lying between them. The CDR3 runs to 15 residues. The germline V gene has CDR1 SGHTA and CDR2 FQGNSA. In nucleotides, the CDR3 is TGTGCCAGCAGCTTTACAGGGACCTCTGGAAACACCATATATTTT. Translation gives CASSFTGTSGNTIYF.

This clone occurred once. The rearrangement joins TRBV29-1 to TRBJ1-2; 7 positions match TRBD1. CDR1 is SQVTM, CDR2 ANQGSEA, per germline. Trimming cost V 7 bases and J 8 bases; bases outside gene matches: 10. This CDR3 spans 12 amino acids. The CDR3 nucleotides are TGCAGCGCCGTCCCGGGACAGAACGGCTACACCTTC. Translating it yields CSAVPGQNGYTF.